One TCR beta chain is described in this entry. Its target is not known. This record comes from a study of response to subunit inactivated influenza vaccine. The CDR3 has 16 residues. Germline V lookup: CDR1 SGDLS, CDR2 YYNGEE. The trim removed 0 bases at V and 4 bases at J, leaving 6 bases unmatched. TCRdb passed the RT-PCR reads through MiXCR, listing each CDR3 protein once. The data contain a few hundred thousand distinct CDR3 sequences, 20% to 25% of them singletons. Study observations and caveats: Authors proposed each seasonal influenza vaccination draws in few new T cells.

This TCR was recovered from a man aged 50-75 years who received an inactivated influenza vaccine. This rearrangement joins TRBV9 to TRBJ2-3; TRBD2 matches at 9 bases. Sequencing was performed on PBMCs from blood, taken less than 22 months after vaccination. The CDR3 DNA reads TGTGCCAGCAGCGTAGGGGTTAGCGGGAGCGCAGATACGCAGTATTTT. Translation gives CASSVGVSGSADTQYF.